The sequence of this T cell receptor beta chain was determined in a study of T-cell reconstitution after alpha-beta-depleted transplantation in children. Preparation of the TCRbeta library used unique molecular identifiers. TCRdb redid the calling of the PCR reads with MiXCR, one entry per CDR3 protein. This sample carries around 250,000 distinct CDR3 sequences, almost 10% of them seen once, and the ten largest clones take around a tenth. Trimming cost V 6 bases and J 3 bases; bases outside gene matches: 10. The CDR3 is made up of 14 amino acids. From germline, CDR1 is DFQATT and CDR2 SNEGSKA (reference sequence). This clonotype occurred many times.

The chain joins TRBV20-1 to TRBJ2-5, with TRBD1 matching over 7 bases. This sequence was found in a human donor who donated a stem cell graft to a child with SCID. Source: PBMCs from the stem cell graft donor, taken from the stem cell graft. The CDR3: CSAVPGTAEETQYF. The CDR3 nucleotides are TGCAGTGCCGTCCCCGGGACAGCAGAAGAGACCCAGTACTTC.